A selection of T cell receptor beta chains follows, all from one sample in a study of identical twins. TCRdb independently ran MiXCR on the 5' RACE reads; one entry per CDR3 protein. The sample yields under 300,000 distinct CDR3 sequences, roughly an eighth seen once. The same sample was also used in a study of yellow fever vaccine responses in identical twins.

Sequenced sample: memory (CD45RO+) T cells sorted from blood. The receptor source for this set is a woman between 18 and 30 years old in good health. Each CDR3 is given with its conserved first and last residue. The D gene is left open where the match is weak.

TRBD1 | TRBJ2-1 | 16 | TRBV24-1 | CATSAPGQGLYNEQFF
TRBD2 | TRBJ2-3 | 17 | TRBV20-1 | CSAAPLGTSGREDTQYF
TRBD2 | TRBJ2-3 | 18 | TRBV20-1 | CSARDHKPGGGATDTQYF
TRBD1 | TRBJ2-5 | 16 | TRBV7-2 | CASSYPTGRVRETQYF
- | TRBJ2-7 | 16 | TRBV28 | CASSLRDGLDPHEQYF
- | TRBJ1-2 | 11 | TRBV20-1 | CSLTGPSGYTF
TRBD2 | TRBJ2-1 | 18 | TRBV6-2/TRBV6-3 | CASSWGLAGGNSWNEQFF
TRBD2 | TRBJ2-3 | 16 | TRBV20-1 | CSASDRQLAGADTQYF
- | TRBJ1-2 | 17 | TRBV28 | CAIVESRGQEGHYGYTF
- | TRBJ2-3 | 14 | TRBV6-4 | CASSTKAGSDTQYF
- | TRBJ1-1 | 11 | TRBV30 | CAWNGGGEAFF
TRBD2 | TRBJ2-2 | 17 | TRBV4-3 | CASSPQGVGGFTGEQFF
TRBD2 | TRBJ2-1 | 17 | TRBV7-8 | CASSLQPGLASGNEQFF
TRBD1 | TRBJ2-3 | 13 | TRBV29-1 | CSVQAQGADTQYF
- | TRBJ2-5 | 14 | TRBV29-1 | CSVEIGRGLGTQYF
- | TRBJ1-5 | 14 | TRBV7-9 | CASSPGRGAQPQHF
- | TRBJ2-1 | 15 | TRBV7-2 | CASSRSPAGYNEQFF
TRBD1 | TRBJ2-7 | 15 | TRBV7-2 | CASSTTGATSYEQYF
- | TRBJ1-1 | 13 | TRBV29-1 | CSGSQLINTEAFF
- | TRBJ2-1 | 12 | TRBV20-1 | CSADGASNEQFF
- | TRBJ2-3 | 12 | TRBV18 | CASSPPMVPPYF
TRBD1 | TRBJ1-4 | 14 | TRBV5-1 | CASSMDGTTGYGIF
TRBD1 | TRBJ2-2 | 16 | TRBV7-9 | CASSSSGTANTGELFF
- | TRBJ2-2 | 15 | TRBV7-6 | CASSLVASHTGELFF
- | TRBJ1-4 | 16 | TRBV12-3/TRBV12-4 | CASSLGRGWGHEKLFF
- | TRBJ2-3 | 14 | TRBV5-1 | CASSLQTFTDTQYF
TRBD1 | TRBJ2-5 | 14 | TRBV5-5 | CASSPLTGRETQYF
- | TRBJ1-1 | 15 | TRBV19 | CASSIGAGMNTEAFF
- | TRBJ2-1 | 14 | TRBV28 | CASIRASSYNEQFF
- | TRBJ2-1 | 17 | TRBV5-6 | CASSLGSLRVSYNEQFF
TRBD2 | TRBJ2-5 | 16 | TRBV7-2 | CASSEGSGGDKETQYF
- | TRBJ2-2 | 14 | TRBV4-3 | CASSQAPGAGELFF
TRBD2 | TRBJ2-3 | 15 | TRBV20-1 | CSALRTSGRTDTQYF
- | TRBJ1-5 | 13 | TRBV4-2 | CASSQGQNQPQHF
TRBD2 | TRBJ2-1 | 15 | TRBV5-1 | CASSLLAEAYNEQFF
TRBD1 | TRBJ2-1 | 15 | TRBV9 | CASSPGTGTYNEQFF
- | TRBJ2-2 | 15 | TRBV28 | CASRPSGGRAGELFF
- | TRBJ1-1 | 12 | TRBV6-2/TRBV6-3 | CASNRWGWEAFF
- | TRBJ2-1 | 10 | TRBV29-1 | CSGRNNEQFF
TRBD2 | TRBJ2-7 | 15 | TRBV7-2 | CASSQTGTSYYEQYF
- | TRBJ2-7 | 14 | TRBV27 | CASSRQGGFGEQYF
- | TRBJ1-1 | 14 | TRBV12-3/TRBV12-4 | CASSFSGSNTEAFF
- | TRBJ2-2 | 11 | TRBV14 | CASSEAGELFF
TRBD1 | TRBJ1-1 | 15 | TRBV2 | CASRDRDRASTEAFF
TRBD2 | TRBJ2-5 | 17 | TRBV6-2/TRBV6-3 | CASSDPGLAGGGETQYF